One TCR beta chain is described in this entry. Per the study methods: Amplifying reference gene primers gave estimates of nucleated cell counts. Clones were read by immunoSEQ multiplex PCR, and TCRdb kept only the in-frame ones, dropping some. V, J and clone size are those of that table, while D and trimming were read from the DNA. The table has under 350,000 clones, around 85% seen once; the top ten hold 4% to 5.5%. CDR3 size: 13 residues. V shed 0 bases and J shed 10 bases, with 10 bases lying between them. The germline CDR1 and CDR2 sequences are SGHNT and YENEEA. The data belong to a study of blood T cell repertoires in COVID-19. As for the study in general: COVID-19 samples collected from the United States, Italy and Spain covered acute and convalescent phases.

Individuals drawn from approximately 22 US areas were roughly 18 to 89 years old. This chain joins TRBV11-3 and TRBJ2-1, with D possibly being TRBD1 (6 bases). This clonotype was obtained from a woman between 40 and 55 years old with acute COVID-19. Sequenced: PBMCs or T cells enriched from blood (not recorded which). CDR3 sequence reads: CASSLDQRGEQFF. CDR3 DNA: TGTGCCAGCAGCTTAGATCAAAGGGGGGAGCAGTTCTTC.